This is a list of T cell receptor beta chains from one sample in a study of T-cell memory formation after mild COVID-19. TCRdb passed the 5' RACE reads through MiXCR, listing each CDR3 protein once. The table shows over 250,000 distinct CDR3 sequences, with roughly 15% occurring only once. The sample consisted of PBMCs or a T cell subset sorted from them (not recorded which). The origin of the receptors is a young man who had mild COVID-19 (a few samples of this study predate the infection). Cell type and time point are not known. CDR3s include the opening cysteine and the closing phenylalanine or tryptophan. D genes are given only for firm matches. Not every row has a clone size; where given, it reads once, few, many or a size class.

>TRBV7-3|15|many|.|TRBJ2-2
TGTGCCAGCAGCTTTCACGGACAGAACACCGGGGAGCTGTTTTTT
CASSFHGQNTGELFF
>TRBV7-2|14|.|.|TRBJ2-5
TGTGCCAGCAGCTTAAGGGTTTTTGGAGAGACCCAGTACTTC
CASSLRVFGETQYF
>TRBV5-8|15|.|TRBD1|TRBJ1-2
TGTGCCAGCAGCAGACCAGGGACAGGGTCTGAGGGCTACACCTTC
CASSRPGTGSEGYTF
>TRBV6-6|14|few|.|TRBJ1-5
TGTGCCAGCAGTCTTAGGACAGCGCATCAGCCCCAGCATTTT
CASSLRTAHQPQHF
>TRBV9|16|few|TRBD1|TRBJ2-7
TGTGCCAGCAGCGTAGGGTCGACAGGGGGCCGGTACGAGCAGTACTTC
CASSVGSTGGRYEQYF
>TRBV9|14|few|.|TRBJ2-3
TGTGCCAGCAGCGATGGGGACGGCACAGATACGCAGTATTTT
CASSDGDGTDTQYF
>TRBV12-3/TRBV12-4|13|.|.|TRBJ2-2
TGTGCCAGCACCGGGCCCGGGACCGGGGAGCTGTTTTTT
CASTGPGTGELFF
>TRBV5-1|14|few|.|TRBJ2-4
TGCGCCAGCAGCTTTGGACAGGAGGGGAACATTCAGTACTTC
CASSFGQEGNIQYF
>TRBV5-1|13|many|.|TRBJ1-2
TGCGCCAGCAGCTCCGACAGAATCTATGGCTACACCTTC
CASSSDRIYGYTF
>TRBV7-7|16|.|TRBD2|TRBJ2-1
TGTGCCAGCAGCTTAGCAGCAGCGGGGGGGCCAGATGAGCAGTTCTTC
CASSLAAAGGPDEQFF
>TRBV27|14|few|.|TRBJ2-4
TGTGCCAGCAGTTCGAGGACTTCGGGGAACATTCAGTACTTC
CASSSRTSGNIQYF
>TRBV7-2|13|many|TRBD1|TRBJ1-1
TGTGCCAGCAGGCCAGGGGGGAACACTGAAGCTTTCTTT
CASRPGGNTEAFF
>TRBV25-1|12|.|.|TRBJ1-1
TGTGCCAGCAGTGGTCGGGACACTGAAGCTTTCTTT
CASSGRDTEAFF
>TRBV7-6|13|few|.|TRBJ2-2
TGTGCCAGCAGCTCTGTGGGGGACGGGGAGCTGTTTTTT
CASSSVGDGELFF
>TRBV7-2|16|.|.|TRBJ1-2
TGTGCCAGCAGCCTTCCCTTGGGAACAGGAGCCGATGGCTACACCTTC
CASSLPLGTGADGYTF
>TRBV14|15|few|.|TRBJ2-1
TGTGCCAGCAGCCTCGGGCCCCGGGCCAGGAATGAGCAGTTCTTC
CASSLGPRARNEQFF
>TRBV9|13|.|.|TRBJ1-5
TGTGCCAGCAGCCCCCAGGGAATTCAGCCCCAGCATTTT
CASSPQGIQPQHF
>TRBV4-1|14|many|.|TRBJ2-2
TGCGCCAGCAGACATCCCGGGGAGGCCGGGGAGCTGTTTTTT
CASRHPGEAGELFF
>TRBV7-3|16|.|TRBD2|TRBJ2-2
TGTGCCAGCAGCCCCCGACTAGCGGGGGACACCGGGGAGCTGTTTTTT
CASSPRLAGDTGELFF
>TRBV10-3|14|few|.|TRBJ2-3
TGTGCCATCAGTGAGGAGACTAGCACAGATACGCAGTATTTT
CAISEETSTDTQYF
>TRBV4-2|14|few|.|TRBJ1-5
TGTGCCAGCAGCCTCGGCCGGGGTAATCAGCCCCAGCATTTT
CASSLGRGNQPQHF
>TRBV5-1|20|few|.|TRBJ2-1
TGCGCCAGCAGCTTGAACGGACCCACGAGGATAGGTCTATACTACAATGAGCAGTTCTTC
CASSLNGPTRIGLYYNEQFF
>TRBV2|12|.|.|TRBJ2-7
TGTGCCAGCACGGTCACATCTGGGGAGCAGTACTTC
CASTVTSGEQYF
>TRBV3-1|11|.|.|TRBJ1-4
TGTGCCAGCAGCCTCGAGGAAAAACTGTTTTTT
CASSLEEKLFF
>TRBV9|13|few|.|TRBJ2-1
TGTGCCAGCAGCGTAGATGGTTATACGGAGCAGTTCTTC
CASSVDGYTEQFF
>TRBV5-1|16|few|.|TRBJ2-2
TGCGCCAGCAGCTTGCAACTGTTATCGGTCACCGGGGAGCTGTTTTTT
CASSLQLLSVTGELFF
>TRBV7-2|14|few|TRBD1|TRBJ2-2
TGTGCCAGCAGCATGCAACAGGGGTCCGGGGAGCTGTTTTTT
CASSMQQGSGELFF
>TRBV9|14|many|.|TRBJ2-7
TGTGCCAGCAGCCGGACAGACCTCACCTACGAGCAGTACTTC
CASSRTDLTYEQYF
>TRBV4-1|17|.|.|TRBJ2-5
TGCGCCAGCAGCCAAGAGAGAGGGTCGGGGTTCGGGGAGACCCAGTACTTC
CASSQERGSGFGETQYF
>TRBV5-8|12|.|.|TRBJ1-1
TGTGCCAGCAGCCGTCGACAAGTTGAAGCTTTCTTT
CASSRRQVEAFF
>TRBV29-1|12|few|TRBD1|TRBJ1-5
TGCAGCGCCGGACAGGGGAATCAGCCCCAGCATTTT
CSAGQGNQPQHF
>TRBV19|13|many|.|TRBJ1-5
TGTGCCAGTAGATCATATAGTCATCAGCCCCAGCATTTT
CASRSYSHQPQHF
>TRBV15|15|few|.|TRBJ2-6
TGTGCCACCAGCAGAGGAGGAGCTGGGGCCAACGTCCTGACTTTC
CATSRGGAGANVLTF
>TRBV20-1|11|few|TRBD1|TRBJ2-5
TGCAGCATTGGGACAGGGGAGACCCAGTACTTC
CSIGTGETQYF
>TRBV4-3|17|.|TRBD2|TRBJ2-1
TGCGCCAGCAGCCAAGGCTTAGCGGGGGGATCCTACAATGAGCAGTTCTTC
CASSQGLAGGSYNEQFF
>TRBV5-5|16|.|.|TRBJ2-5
TGTGCCAGCAGCTTGAATGCGGGGCAGTACCAAGAGACCCAGTACTTC
CASSLNAGQYQETQYF
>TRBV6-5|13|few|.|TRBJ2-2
TGTGCCAGCCGGGGGCAGGGCACCGGGGAGCTGTTTTTT
CASRGQGTGELFF
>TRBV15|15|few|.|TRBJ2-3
TGTGCCACCAGCACCCAACCCGGGGTCACAGATACGCAGTATTTT
CATSTQPGVTDTQYF
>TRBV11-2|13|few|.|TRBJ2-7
TGTGCCAGCAGCGTCGGCCTTTCCTACGAGCAGTACTTC
CASSVGLSYEQYF
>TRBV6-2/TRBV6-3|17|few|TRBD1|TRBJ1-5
TGTGCCAGCAGTTACTCGACAACAGGGGAGAGCAATCAGCCCCAGCATTTT
CASSYSTTGESNQPQHF
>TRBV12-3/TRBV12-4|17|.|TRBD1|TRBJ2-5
TGTGCCAGCAGTTTAGCCGGGACAGGGCCTGTTGAAGAGACCCAGTACTTC
CASSLAGTGPVEETQYF